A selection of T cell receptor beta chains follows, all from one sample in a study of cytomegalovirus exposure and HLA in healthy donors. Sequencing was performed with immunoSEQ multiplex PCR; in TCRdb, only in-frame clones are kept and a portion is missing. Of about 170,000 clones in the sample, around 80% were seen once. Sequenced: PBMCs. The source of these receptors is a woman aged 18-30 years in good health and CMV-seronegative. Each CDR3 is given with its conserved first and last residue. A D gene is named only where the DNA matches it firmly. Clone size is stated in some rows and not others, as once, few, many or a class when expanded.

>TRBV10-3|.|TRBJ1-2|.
CAISESEGGYTF
TGTGCCATCAGTGAGTCGGAGGGTGGCTACACCTTC
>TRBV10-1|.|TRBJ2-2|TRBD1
CASGDRNTGELFF
TGCGCCAGCGGGGACAGAAACACCGGGGAGCTGTTTTTT
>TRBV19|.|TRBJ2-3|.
CASGLETDTQYF
TGTGCCAGCGGACTTGAGACAGATACGCAGTATTTT
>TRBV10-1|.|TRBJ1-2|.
CASSEYRVFGYTF
TGCGCCAGCAGTGAGTACAGGGTTTTCGGCTACACCTTC
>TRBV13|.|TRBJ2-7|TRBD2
CASSFKAGGRSYEQYF
TGTGCCAGCAGTTTTAAAGCGGGAGGGCGATCCTACGAGCAGTACTTC
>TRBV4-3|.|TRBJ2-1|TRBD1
CASSAGTVQFF
TGCGCCAGCAGCGCTGGGACAGTGCAGTTCTTC
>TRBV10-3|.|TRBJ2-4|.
CATSPLAKNIQYF
TGTGCCACCTCCCCCCTAGCCAAAAACATTCAGTACTTC
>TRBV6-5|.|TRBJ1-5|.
CASSKLTGNQPQHF
TGTGCCAGCAGCAAACTAACGGGCAATCAGCCCCAGCATTTT
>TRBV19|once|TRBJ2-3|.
CASRKTRGTDTQYF
TGTGCCAGTAGGAAGACTAGAGGGACAGATACGCAGTATTTT
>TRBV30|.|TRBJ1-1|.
CAWSVNRQELDTEAFF
TGTGCCTGGAGTGTCAACAGACAGGAACTTGATACTGAAGCTTTCTTT
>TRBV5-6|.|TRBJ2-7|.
CASSSSMRQYF
TGTGCCAGCAGCTCCTCCATGCGGCAGTACTTC
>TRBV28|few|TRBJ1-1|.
CASTTIGLGLTEAFF
TGTGCCAGCACCACAATAGGCCTGGGGCTGACTGAAGCTTTCTTT
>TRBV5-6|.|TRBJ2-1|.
CASSSRWKKRSSYNEQFF
TGTGCCAGCAGCTCCCGTTGGAAGAAGCGGAGCTCCTACAATGAGCAGTTCTTC
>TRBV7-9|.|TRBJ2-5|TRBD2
CASSYPGLDRFQETQYF
TGTGCCAGCAGCTACCCGGGACTAGATAGATTCCAAGAGACCCAGTACTTC
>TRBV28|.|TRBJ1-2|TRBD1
CASSTPGTGYGYTF
TGTGCCAGCAGCACCCCCGGGACAGGGTATGGCTACACCTTC
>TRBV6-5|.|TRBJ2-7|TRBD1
CASRTTGGGDEQYF
TGTGCCAGCAGGACCACAGGGGGCGGGGACGAGCAGTACTTC
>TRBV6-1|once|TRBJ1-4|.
CASSRELTNEKLFF
TGTGCCAGCAGTCGGGAACTAACTAATGAAAAACTGTTTTTT
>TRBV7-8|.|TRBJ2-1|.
CASSTQQGLANEQFF
TGTGCCAGCAGCACGCAGCAGGGCTTGGCCAATGAGCAGTTCTTC
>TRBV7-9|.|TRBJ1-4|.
CSSSLGSATNEKLFF
TGTTCCAGCAGCTTAGGCAGTGCAACTAATGAAAAACTGTTTTTT
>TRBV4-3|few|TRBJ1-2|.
CASSRRGNYGYTF
TGCGCCAGCAGCCGGAGGGGAAACTATGGCTACACCTTC
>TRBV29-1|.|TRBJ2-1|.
CSGASNEQFF
TGCAGCGGCGCTAGCAATGAGCAGTTCTTC
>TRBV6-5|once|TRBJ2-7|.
CASSYSSGRVSYEQYF
TGTGCCAGCAGTTACTCGTCGGGCAGGGTCTCCTACGAGCAGTACTTC
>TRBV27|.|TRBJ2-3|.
CASSPMDGLTDTQYF
TGTGCCAGCAGCCCCATGGACGGACTCACAGATACGCAGTATTTT
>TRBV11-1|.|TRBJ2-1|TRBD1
CASSLAYGQGGFF
TGTGCCAGCAGCTTAGCGTATGGACAGGGGGGCTTCTTC
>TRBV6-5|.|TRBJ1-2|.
CASTRGNRVGYTF
TGTGCCAGCACCCGGGGTAACAGGGTTGGCTACACCTTC
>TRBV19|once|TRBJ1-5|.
CASRSPRVGEGYQPQHF
TGTGCCAGTCGAAGCCCCCGTGTGGGAGAAGGGTATCAGCCCCAGCATTTT
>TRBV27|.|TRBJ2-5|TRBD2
CASSRTSGGGQETQYF
TGTGCCAGCAGTCGAACTAGCGGGGGGGGCCAAGAGACCCAGTACTTC
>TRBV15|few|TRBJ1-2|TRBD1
CATSRDMDRGHVDGYTF
TGTGCCACCAGCAGAGATATGGACAGGGGGCACGTAGATGGCTACACCTTC
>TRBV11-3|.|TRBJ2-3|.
CASSLYSTRRDTDTQYF
TGTGCCAGCAGCTTATATAGCACCCGGAGAGACACAGATACGCAGTATTTT
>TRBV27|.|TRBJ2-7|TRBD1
CASSLDGQGNEQYF
TGTGCCAGCAGTTTAGATGGACAGGGGAACGAGCAGTACTTC
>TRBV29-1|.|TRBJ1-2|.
CSGGPGGGPWTF
TGCAGCGGAGGACCCGGGGGGGGGCCTTGGACCTTC
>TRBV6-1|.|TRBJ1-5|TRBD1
CASSALQGPNQPQHF
TGTGCCAGCAGTGCCCTACAGGGGCCGAATCAGCCCCAGCATTTT
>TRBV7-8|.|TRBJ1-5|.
CASSLTGTQPQHF
TGTGCCAGCAGCTTAACAGGGACCCAGCCCCAGCATTTT
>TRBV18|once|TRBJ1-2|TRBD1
CASSPNSQGRQGASGYTF
TGTGCCAGCTCACCAAACTCGCAGGGCCGACAGGGGGCGTCTGGCTACACCTTC
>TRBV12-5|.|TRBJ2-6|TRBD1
CATRSARGQTISGANVLTF
TGTGCTACCCGATCAGCTAGGGGACAGACGATCTCTGGGGCCAACGTCCTGACTTTC
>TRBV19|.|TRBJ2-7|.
CASRPGYLSSYEQYF
TGTGCCAGTAGACCAGGGTACCTCAGCTCCTACGAGCAGTACTTC
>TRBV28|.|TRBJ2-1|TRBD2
CASTPGTSRRNEQFF
TGTGCCAGCACCCCGGGGACTAGCCGGCGCAATGAGCAGTTCTTC
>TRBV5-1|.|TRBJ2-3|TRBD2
CASSPSGRATDTQYF
TGCGCCAGCAGCCCAAGCGGGAGAGCCACAGATACGCAGTATTTT
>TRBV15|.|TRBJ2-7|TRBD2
CATSRGGREGHEQYF
TGTGCCACCAGCAGAGGCGGGCGGGAGGGCCACGAGCAGTACTTC
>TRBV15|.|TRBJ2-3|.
CATSRDPAADTQYF
TGTGCCACCAGCAGAGATCCCGCGGCAGATACGCAGTATTTT
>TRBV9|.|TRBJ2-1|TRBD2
CASSRTSGNHNEQFF
TGTGCCAGCAGCCGGACTAGCGGGAACCACAATGAGCAGTTCTTC
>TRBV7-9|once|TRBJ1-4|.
CASSLGQQINEKLFF
TGTGCCAGCAGCTTGGGGCAGCAAATTAATGAAAAACTGTTTTTT
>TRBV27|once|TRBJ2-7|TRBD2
CASSLTSDYEQYF
TGTGCCAGCAGTCTAACTAGCGACTACGAGCAGTACTTC
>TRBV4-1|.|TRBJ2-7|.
CASSPIAGIHEQYF
TGCGCCAGCAGCCCCATAGCAGGGATCCACGAGCAGTACTTC
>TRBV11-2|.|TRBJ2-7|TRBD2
CASSSILAPTEQYF
TGTGCCAGCAGCTCTATACTAGCGCCCACCGAGCAGTACTTC
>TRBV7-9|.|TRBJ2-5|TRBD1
CASSLGTGGGETQYF
TGTGCCAGCAGCTTAGGGACAGGGGGTGGAGAGACCCAGTACTTC
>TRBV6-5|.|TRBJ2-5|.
CASSDLGALETQYF
TGTGCCAGCAGCGACCTTGGGGCCCTCGAGACCCAGTACTTC
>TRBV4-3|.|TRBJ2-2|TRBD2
CASSQDLWGGGLGELFF
TGCGCCAGCAGCCAAGATCTCTGGGGGGGAGGCCTCGGGGAGCTGTTTTTT
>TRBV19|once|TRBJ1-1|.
CASRKEFEAFF
TGTGCCAGTAGGAAGGAGTTTGAAGCTTTCTTT
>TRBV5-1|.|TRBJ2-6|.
CASSPYAAGGGGSNVLTF
TGCGCCAGCAGCCCGTACGCGGCAGGCGGTGGGGGGTCCAACGTCCTGACTTTC